The present entry profiles one TCR beta chain with its context. Antigen: not known. The source of the sample is a study of cytotoxic CD8 clonotypes in ibrutinib-treated CLL. Findings of the study overall: Rare overall, public clonotypes shrank or held steady under therapy. Clonality at baseline surpassed age-matched healthy donors and tracked circulating CD8+ T-cell counts.

Data came from immunoSEQ multiplex PCR; TCRdb stores just in-frame clones and leaves some out. The data hold about 26,000 clones, with 85% observed a single time. This receptor was taken from a human donor with chronic lymphocytic leukemia. The specimen comprised PBMCs, sampled after 24 months of ibrutinib treatment.

As DNA, the CDR3 is TGTGCCAGCAGCTCAACAGGGGACTCCTACAATGAGCAGTTCTTC. It encodes CASSSTGDSYNEQFF. The rearrangement links TRBV7-3 to TRBJ2-1; 7 bases align to TRBD1. The V and J ends lost 4 bases and 0 bases, in that order; junction bases with no gene match: 3. Germline lookup yields CDR1 SGHTA and CDR2 FQGTGA. CDR3 length equals 15 residues.